The rows below give T cell receptor beta chains drawn from one sample of a study of CD8 T cell repertoires and HIV-1 epitope variants. Here immunoSEQ multiplex PCR was the method, and the copy in TCRdb shows in-frame clones only, minus some. Of 5,500 to 7,500 clones in the sample, around three fifths were seen once. The antigens for these receptors are not known. The sample was cultured CD8+ T cells derived from PBMCs. The receptor set was obtained from a male donor with HIV. The CDR3 runs from the conserved cysteine through the conserved F or W. Fields, in order: V gene, J gene, clone size, D gene, CDR3 protein, CDR3 DNA. D genes are given only for firm matches. Size tells how often a clone was seen (once, few, many) or the class of an expanded clone, and some rows leave it out.

TRBV11-2	TRBJ2-7	NA	NA	CASSLDLVPYEQYF	TGTGCCAGCAGCTTAGATCTAGTGCCGTACGAGCAGTACTTC
TRBV28	TRBJ2-3	NA	TRBD1	CASSSQDRGRADTQYF	TGTGCCAGCAGTTCACAAGACAGGGGGCGAGCAGATACGCAGTATTTT
TRBV28	TRBJ2-3	NA	TRBD2	CASSPWTSGDTDTQYF	TGTGCCAGCAGTCCCTGGACTAGCGGAGACACAGATACGCAGTATTTT
TRBV6-1	TRBJ2-1	once	TRBD1	CASSDRDRGRNEQFF	TGTGCCAGCAGTGATCGGGACAGGGGGCGGAATGAGCAGTTCTTC
TRBV7-2	TRBJ2-1	NA	TRBD1	CASSFSGGGNEQFF	TGTGCCAGCAGCTTTTCAGGGGGCGGCAATGAGCAGTTCTTC
TRBV9	TRBJ2-2	once	TRBD1	CASGPTGSTGELFF	TGTGCCAGCGGCCCGACAGGGAGCACCGGGGAGCTGTTTTTT
TRBV7-9	TRBJ2-1	NA	TRBD2	CASSGDAGGYSYNEQFF	TGTGCCAGCAGCGGAGATGCGGGAGGTTACTCCTACAATGAGCAGTTCTTC
TRBV19	TRBJ2-7	medium-sized	TRBD2	CASSPPSGGHLFNSYEQYF	TGTGCCAGTAGTCCTCCTAGCGGGGGCCATCTCTTTAATTCCTACGAGCAGTACTTC
TRBV6-5	TRBJ2-2	NA	TRBD2	CASRLGGTATGELFF	TGTGCCAGCAGGTTGGGGGGGACGGCCACCGGGGAGCTGTTTTTT
TRBV5-4	TRBJ1-1	NA	NA	CASSLEGTTEAFF	TGTGCCAGCAGCTTGGAGGGGACCACTGAAGCTTTCTTT
TRBV7-3	TRBJ2-2	NA	NA	CASSSGASWDPENTGELFF	TGTGCCAGCAGCTCGGGAGCATCCTGGGACCCAGAAAACACCGGGGAGCTGTTTTTT
TRBV25-1	TRBJ2-5	NA	TRBD2	CASKRLANSEETQYF	TGTGCCAGCAAAAGACTAGCGAATTCCGAAGAGACCCAGTACTTC
TRBV28	TRBJ1-6	NA	NA	CASRDSSYNSPLHF	TGTGCCAGCAGGGACAGCTCCTATAATTCACCCCTCCACTTT
TRBV28	TRBJ1-2	NA	TRBD1	CASSPTGDYGYTF	TGTGCCAGCAGTCCGACAGGGGACTATGGCTACACCTTC
TRBV6-5	TRBJ2-3	NA	NA	CASSYSEGPNTDTQYF	TGTGCCAGCAGTTACTCGGAGGGACCGAACACAGATACGCAGTATTTT
TRBV5-8	TRBJ2-2	NA	NA	CASNLLNTGELFF	TGTGCCAGCAATTTGCTAAACACCGGGGAGCTGTTTTTT
TRBV30	TRBJ2-7	NA	TRBD1	CAWSTGTGANEQYF	TGTGCCTGGAGTACCGGGACAGGGGCGAACGAGCAGTACTTC
TRBV28	TRBJ1-2	NA	NA	CASSGIGLNYGYTF	TGTGCCAGCAGTGGGATAGGGCTTAACTATGGCTACACCTTC
TRBV7-2	TRBJ2-7	NA	NA	CASSSTYEQYF	TGTGCCAGCAGCTCAACTTACGAGCAGTACTTC
TRBV15	TRBJ1-1	NA	NA	CATSRSNIGRDTEAFF	TGTGCCACCAGCAGATCCAACATTGGCAGGGACACTGAAGCTTTCTTT
TRBV28	TRBJ2-7	NA	NA	CASSLGGMEGYTHYEQYF	TGTGCCAGCAGTTTAGGAGGGATGGAAGGCTACACCCACTACGAGCAGTACTTC
TRBV4-1	TRBJ2-3	NA	NA	CASSQDAADTQYF	TGCGCCAGCAGCCAAGATGCGGCAGATACGCAGTATTTT
TRBV2	TRBJ1-2	few	NA	CASSARQAVGYGYTF	TGTGCCAGCAGTGCCCGCCAGGCGGTCGGCTATGGCTACACCTTC
TRBV10-3	TRBJ2-7	NA	TRBD1	CAISELTGVHEQYF	TGTGCCATCAGTGAGCTTACAGGGGTCCACGAGCAGTACTTC
TRBV18	TRBJ2-5	NA	TRBD2	CASSPGGGSRGVQESQYF	TGTGCCAGCTCACCAGGGGGAGGCTCGCGGGGGGTGCAAGAGTCCCAGTACTTC
TRBV7-8	TRBJ2-6	NA	NA	CASSLVGLDFSGANVLTF	TGTGCCAGCAGCTTAGTGGGACTCGACTTCTCTGGGGCCAACGTCCTGACTTTC
TRBV7-8	TRBJ1-5	NA	NA	CASSLRRVSNQPQHF	TGTGCCAGCAGCTTACGCCGGGTCAGCAATCAGCCCCAGCATTTT
TRBV5-3	TRBJ2-7	NA	TRBD2	CASSAGLGSSEQYF	TGTGCCAGCAGCGCGGGACTAGGTTCCTCCGAGCAGTACTTC
TRBV7-9	TRBJ1-2	NA	NA	CASSLEGSNYGYTF	TGTGCCAGCAGCTTAGAAGGCAGTAACTATGGCTACACCTTC
TRBV11-2	TRBJ2-5	few	NA	CASSYGRTQETQYF	TGTGCCAGCAGCTACGGACGGACTCAAGAGACCCAGTACTTC
TRBV19	TRBJ2-1	few	NA	CASSPGPYNEQFF	TGTGCCAGTAGTCCAGGGCCCTACAATGAGCAGTTCTTC
TRBV7-6	TRBJ2-1	NA	NA	CASSPDPYNEQFF	TGTGCCAGCAGCCCGGACCCCTACAATGAGCAGTTCTTC
TRBV5-5	TRBJ1-5	NA	NA	CASSDHNQPQHF	TGTGCCAGCAGCGATCACAATCAGCCCCAGCATTTT
TRBV5-4	TRBJ2-3	few	NA	CASSFGGGADTQYF	TGTGCCAGCAGCTTCGGAGGGGGCGCAGATACGCAGTATTTT
TRBV28	TRBJ2-7	NA	NA	CASSPFRDRYEQYF	TGTGCCAGCAGTCCGTTCCGGGACCGCTACGAGCAGTACTTC
TRBV4-3	TRBJ2-3	NA	TRBD2	CASSQGRGADTQYF	TGCGCCAGCAGCCAAGGACGGGGGGCAGATACGCAGTATTTT
TRBV5-6	TRBJ1-1	NA	NA	CASSPPDPESEAFF	TGTGCCAGCAGCCCCCCCGACCCGGAGAGTGAAGCTTTCTTT
TRBV5-1	TRBJ2-5	NA	NA	CASSLTGRLKETQYF	TGCGCCAGCTCCCTGACTGGAAGGCTTAAAGAGACCCAGTACTTC
TRBV4-2	TRBJ2-7	NA	NA	CASSRQSYEQYF	TGTGCCAGCAGCAGACAGAGCTACGAGCAGTACTTC
TRBV7-2	TRBJ1-5	once	NA	CASSQGAGVNQPQHF	TGTGCCAGCAGCCAAGGGGCAGGGGTCAATCAGCCCCAGCATTTT
TRBV5-1	TRBJ2-3	NA	NA	CASSLGDDTDTQYF	TGCGCCAGCAGCTTGGGGGACGACACAGATACGCAGTATTTT
TRBV11-2	TRBJ2-3	NA	NA	CASSPGGRARTDTQYF	TGTGCCAGCAGCCCGGGTGGCAGGGCGAGGACAGATACGCAGTATTTT
TRBV28	TRBJ2-1	NA	NA	CASRDSGTLNEQFF	TGTGCCAGCAGGGATTCCGGGACCCTAAATGAGCAGTTCTTC
TRBV28	TRBJ2-1	NA	NA	CASRPFLRENEQFF	TGTGCCAGCAGGCCTTTCCTGAGGGAAAATGAGCAGTTCTTC
TRBV14	TRBJ2-2	once	NA	CASSQGGGVANTGELFF	TGTGCCAGCAGCCAAGGAGGGGGGGTCGCGAACACCGGGGAGCTGTTTTTT
TRBV7-9	TRBJ2-7	once	NA	CASSRQAPSYEQYF	TGTGCCAGCAGCCGACAGGCCCCATCCTACGAGCAGTACTTC
TRBV27	TRBJ2-3	few	NA	CASSLKRGGDTQYF	TGTGCCAGCAGTTTAAAGAGAGGGGGAGATACGCAGTATTTT
TRBV4-1	TRBJ1-2	NA	NA	CASSEGNRKTYGYTF	TGCGCCAGCAGCGAGGGAAACCGAAAGACCTATGGCTACACCTTC
TRBV9	TRBJ2-7	once	NA	CASSPRPVASGYEQYF	TGTGCCAGCAGCCCTCGTCCGGTGGCCTCGGGCTACGAGCAGTACTTC
TRBV11-2	TRBJ2-7	few	TRBD2	CASSLDPGLAGGYEQYF	TGTGCCAGCAGCTTAGATCCGGGACTAGCGGGGGGCTACGAGCAGTACTTC